The clone carrying this T cell receptor (beta chain) showed up just a few times. The CDR3 length is 15 residues. CDR1 is MNHEY, CDR2 SMNVEV, per germline (reference sequence). J was trimmed by 0 bases and V by 5 bases; bases with no gene match: 5. The source of the sample is a study of T cell changes during pregnancy in multiple sclerosis. TCRdb's copy holds only in-frame clones and misses some; the assay was immunoSEQ multiplex PCR. In the table there are some 87,000 clones, around 90% of which are singletons. The rearrangement uses TRBV27 and TRBJ1-2; 8 bases are a match to TRBD1. The sequencing here drew on CD4+ T cells from peripheral blood mononuclear cells, taken before pregnancy. This TCR derives from a female donor with multiple sclerosis, enrolled in a pregnancy study. CDR3 coding DNA: TGTGCCAGCAGTACATGGACAGGGTCTAACTATGGCTACACCTTC. Translating gives CASSTWTGSNYGYTF.